This paragraph covers one T cell receptor (beta chain) sequence. TCRdb independently ran MiXCR on the RT-PCR reads; one entry per CDR3 protein. This table holds fewer than 180,000 distinct CDR3 sequences, about a third found once. The sample originates from a study of patients and donors after allogeneic stem cell transplantation. Trimming took off 6 bases at V and 2 bases at J, with 16 bases between the two ends. The CDR3 extends over 14 amino acids. Germline lookup yields CDR1 SQVTM and CDR2 ANQGSEA. V is TRBV29-1 and J is TRBJ1-2; maybe TRBD1 (6 bases). The material sequenced was blood, either unsorted or a sorted T cell fraction (not recorded which). This TCR was recovered from a human donor who was either an allogeneic HSCT recipient or a stem cell or donor lymphocyte infusion donor (not recorded which). It is not recorded whose cells these are; they may come from a transplant donor. The CDR3 sequence: CSVNRDTVNYGYTF. The CDR3 DNA follows: TGCAGCGTAAACAGGGATACCGTCAACTATGGCTACACCTTC.